The next 29 T cell receptor beta chains were all read from a single sample in a study of blood T cell repertoires in COVID-19. Some clones are missing from TCRdb's copy, which holds only in-frame ones; the method was immunoSEQ multiplex PCR. The table records approximately 260,000 clones, 89% of them present only once. The sequencing sample was made of peripheral blood. All receptors derive from a woman aged 40 to 50 who had recovered from COVID-19.

The V gene is TRBV6-2 or TRBV6-3, the J gene TRBJ1-6; D remains ambiguous. Per the germline V gene, CDR1 is MNHEY and CDR2 is SVGEGT. V dropped 2 bases and J dropped 6 bases, with 5 bases sitting between them. The CDR3 contains 13 residues. CDR3 sequence: CASSYVVNSPLHF. CDR3 coding DNA: TGTGCCAGCAGTTACGTAGTTAATTCACCCCTCCACTTT.

The rearrangement joins TRBV5-6 to TRBJ2-2, with no clear D. V was trimmed by 2 bases and J by 0 bases, leaving 5 bases between them. Germline-derived CDR1 and CDR2 are SGHDT and YYEEEE. The CDR3 spans 14 residues. The chain's CDR3 is CASSFSTNTGELFF. The CDR3 DNA is TGTGCCAGCAGCTTTAGCACGAACACCGGGGAGCTGTTTTTT.

This chain links TRBV11-2 with TRBJ1-2, with TRBD1 identical over 8 bases. J gave up 7 bases and V 4 bases, and 5 bases lay outside the gene matches. Germline V gene data show CDR1 as SGHAT and CDR2 as FQNNGV. This CDR3 is 13 amino acids long. CDR3 amino acids: CASSSKTGVGYTF. The CDR3 DNA follows: TGTGCCAGCAGCTCCAAGACAGGGGTTGGCTACACCTTC.

The rearrangement links TRBV18 to TRBJ2-5; TRBD2 matches at 9 bases. CDR3 length: 14 residues. V dropped 3 bases and J dropped 5; count of bases not matched to a gene: 4. The germline CDR1 and CDR2 sequences are KGHSH and LQKENI. CDR3 in amino acids: CASSPGLARETQYF. CDR3 DNA: TGTGCCAGCTCACCGGGACTAGCAAGGGAGACCCAGTACTTC.

The gene calls are TRBV5-6 and TRBJ2-5; no clear D. Germline V gives CDR1 SGHDT, CDR2 YYEEEE. This CDR3 region has 14 residues. V was cut by 0 bases and J by 4 bases, with 10 bases left in between. CDR3 nucleotide sequence: TGTGCCAGCAGCTTGGGGCAGGATCTAGAGACCCAGTACTTC. Residues: CASSLGQDLETQYF.

The rearrangement joins TRBV30 to TRBJ1-3; D unresolved. V was pared by 1 base and J by 7 bases, with 11 bases between. Germline V gene lookup returns CDR1 GTSNPN and CDR2 SVGIG (reference sequence). The CDR3 spans 13 residues. DNA for the CDR3: TGTGCCTGGAGTGGGGTGGAGGGTAACACCATATATTTT. Protein: CAWSGVEGNTIYF.

This clone has only a few counts. This sequence joins TRBV19 and TRBJ1-6, with D maybe TRBD1 (6 bases). Trimming left V 3 bases short and J 5 bases short, with 17 bases between. Germline V gene data show CDR1 as LNHDA and CDR2 as SQIVND (reference sequence). The CDR3 runs to 17 residues. Here the CDR3 reads CASSIGTRASHNSPLHF. CDR3 coding DNA: TGTGCCAGTAGTATCGGGACACGAGCGTCGCATAATTCACCCCTCCACTTT.

The chain uses TRBV6-2 or TRBV6-3 and TRBJ2-5; D not resolved. Per the germline V gene, CDR1 is MNHEY and CDR2 is SVGEGT. The CDR3 is 11 amino acids. V lost 5 bases, J lost 5 bases, and 6 bases lay in between. This CDR3 reads CASSVRETQYF. In nucleotides, the CDR3 is TGTGCCAGCAGTGTTCGGGAGACCCAGTACTTC.

The chain is built from TRBV2 and TRBJ2-1; 10 bases align to TRBD2. From germline, CDR1 is SNHLY and CDR2 FYNNEI. After removal of 10 bases from V and 10 bases from J, the junction contained 7 bases not matched to a gene. The CDR3 is made up of 12 amino acids. This chain's CDR3 is CATLAGVREQFF. In nucleotides, the CDR3 is TGTGCCACTCTAGCGGGGGTCCGCGAGCAGTTCTTC.

The chain recombines TRBV7-2 with TRBJ1-6; D ambiguous. V was cut by 10 bases and J by 8 bases, with 12 bases left in between. The CDR3 totals 12 residues. CDR1 and CDR2 (germline): SGHTA, FQGNSA. CDR3 region: CATAHRDSPLHF. The CDR3 bases are TGTGCCACCGCGCACCGCGATTCACCCCTCCACTTT.

J is TRBJ1-5 and V is TRBV19, with D possibly matching TRBD1 (5 bases). The CDR3 totals 12 residues. V was pared by 3 bases and J by 8 bases, with 8 bases between. Germline CDR1 is LNHDA and CDR2 is SQIVND (reference sequence). The CDR3 reads CASSMRGEPQHF. Here the CDR3 DNA reads TGTGCCAGTAGTATGCGGGGGGAGCCCCAGCATTTT.

On this clone itself: Mismatch with germline at one junction end may stem from a read error. The chain couples TRBV5-1 to TRBJ2-3; 10 bases fit TRBD1. The CDR3 runs to 17 residues. Germline lookup yields CDR1 SGHRS and CDR2 YFSETQ. Written as DNA, the CDR3 is TGCGCCAGCAGCTCCGGGATGAGACAGGGGGCGCCTTCGGGGCACCTCTTT. This encodes CASSSGMRQGAPSGHLF.

The rearrangement uses TRBV19 and TRBJ2-7, with D tentatively TRBD1 (6 bases). The CDR3 is made up of 13 amino acids. Germline V gene sequence: CDR1 LNHDA, CDR2 SQIVND (reference sequence). Trimming removed 6 bases from V and 3 bases from J, with 12 bases in between. For the CDR3, the DNA is TGTGCCAGTAGCCAAGGGGGAGACTACGAGCAGTACGTC. It is translated as CASSQGGDYEQYV.

This clone showed up just a few times. V usage is TRBV2 and J usage is TRBJ1-4; D is undetermined. The CDR3 sequence is 12 residues long. V lost 3 bases and J 7 bases, leaving 6 bases between the germline ends. The germline V gene has CDR1 SNHLY and CDR2 FYNNEI. As DNA, the CDR3 is TGTGCCAGCAGTGATCGGGGTGAAAAACTGTTTTTT. Translated: CASSDRGEKLFF.

This clone was recorded only once. The V call is TRBV19, the J call TRBJ2-5; 14 nucleotides agree with TRBD2. The germline CDR1 and CDR2 sequences are LNHDA and SQIVND (reference sequence). V dropped 4 bases and J dropped 4; count of bases not matched to a gene: 5. The CDR3 contains 16 residues. CDR3 sequence (DNA): TGTGCCAGTAGTACCGGACTAGCGGGGGGTAGAGAGACCCAGTACTTC. Translating it yields CASSTGLAGGRETQYF.

This clone was observed a handful of times. The V call is TRBV7-9, the J call TRBJ1-3; 7 bases map to TRBD1. The germline V gene encodes CDR1 SEHNR and CDR2 FQNEAQ (reference sequence). This CDR3 is built from 15 residues. J gave up 2 bases and V 4 bases, and 5 bases lay outside the gene matches. The CDR3 here is CASSWTGTAGNTIYF. The CDR3 region has the DNA TGTGCCAGCAGCTGGACAGGTACGGCTGGAAACACCATATATTTT.

This clone was seen a handful of times. This chain uses TRBV5-1 with TRBJ1-1; no clear D gene. Germline loops: CDR1 SGHRS, CDR2 YFSETQ. Trimming removed 6 bases from V and 5 bases from J, with 11 bases in between. The CDR3 contains 12 residues. The CDR3 is CASTEAGTEAFF. CDR3 coding DNA: TGCGCCAGCACCGAGGCTGGGACTGAAGCTTTCTTT.

This clone showed up just a few times. This CDR3 is CASSFGTTRDNEQFF. Written as DNA, the CDR3 is TGTGCCAGCAGCTTTGGGACTACAAGGGATAATGAGCAGTTCTTC. The chain links TRBV11-2 to TRBJ2-1, with 7 positions matching TRBD2. Germline V gene lookup returns CDR1 SGHAT and CDR2 FQNNGV. The CDR3 totals 15 residues. V was clipped by 3 bases and J by 7 bases; unmatched bases: 9.

This rearrangement joins TRBV5-4 to TRBJ2-6; D unclear. Between the trimmed V and J ends, which lost 1 base and 0 bases, there was a span of 5 bases. Germline V gene sequence: CDR1 SGHNT, CDR2 YYREEE (reference sequence). The CDR3 covers 15 residues. The CDR3 region has the DNA TGTGCCAGCAGCTTGATTCACTCTGGGGCCAACGTCCTGACTTTC. It is translated as CASSLIHSGANVLTF.

The chain has TRBV18 and TRBJ2-5; the match to TRBD2 covers 8 bases. The CDR3 consists of 15 residues. J lost 4 bases, V lost 2 bases, and 6 bases had no gene match. The germline gives CDR1 KGHSH, CDR2 LQKENI. CDR3 bases: TGTGCCAGCTCACCAGTGACTAGCGTATTAGAGACCCAGTACTTC. It specifies CASSPVTSVLETQYF. Based on the CDR3 plus reference TRBV18 and TRBJ2-5, the full variable domain is NAGVMQNPRHLVRRRGQEARLRCSPMKGHSHVYWYRQLPEEGLKFMVYLQKENIIDESGMPKERFSAEFPKEGPSILRIQQVVRGDSAAYFCASSPVTSVLETQYFGPGTRLLVL.

This clone is a singleton in its sample. The chain couples TRBV6-6 to TRBJ1-5, with no clear D. V lost 6 bases and J lost 0, with 12 bases in between. This CDR3 region has 15 residues. Germline V gene lookup returns CDR1 MNHNY and CDR2 SVGAGI (reference sequence). CDR3 protein: CASSFDGNSNQPQHF. For the CDR3, the DNA is TGTGCCAGCAGCTTCGACGGGAATAGCAATCAGCCCCAGCATTTT.

The chain carries TRBV2 and TRBJ2-3, with TRBD2 identical over 13 bases. V gave up 6 bases and J gave up 0 bases; unmatched junction bases: 6. The CDR3 covers 17 residues. CDR1 SNHLY and CDR2 FYNNEI come from the germline V gene. CDR3 residues: CASSDPTSGRSTDTQYF. The CDR3 DNA is TGTGCCAGCAGCGACCCGACTAGCGGGAGGAGCACAGATACGCAGTATTTT.

The chain recombines TRBV25-1 with TRBJ1-6, with D uncertain. Deletions cut 3 bases from V and 4 bases from J, with 10 bases between. The germline CDR1 and CDR2 sequences are MGHDK and SYGVNS. CDR3 length: 15 amino acids. The DNA for the CDR3 is TGTGCCAGCAGTGATGTACGGAGTTATAATTCACCCCTCCACTTT. As protein: CASSDVRSYNSPLHF.

V and J are TRBV2 and TRBJ2-5, with TRBD2 identical over 9 bases. Germline V gene sequence: CDR1 SNHLY, CDR2 FYNNEI. Losses at the gene ends were 6 bases for V and 2 bases for J; bases not matched to a gene: 7. This CDR3 comprises 15 residues. DNA of the CDR3: TGTGCCAGCAGCAAACCTAGCGGGGAACAAGAGACCCAGTACTTC. Translating it yields CASSKPSGEQETQYF.

CDR3 DNA: TGCGCCAGCAGGGCCGGACAACTTGAAGCTTTCTTT. It codes for CASRAGQLEAFF. The gene calls are TRBV5-1 and TRBJ1-1; D possibly corresponds to TRBD1 (5 bases). Per germline, CDR1 SGHRS and CDR2 YFSETQ. This CDR3 contains 12 residues. Between the trimmed V and J ends, which lost 5 bases and 7 bases, there was a span of 12 bases. Full variable domain (rest looked up from reference TRBV5-1 and TRBJ1-1): KAGVTQTPRYLIKTRGQQVTLSCSPISGHRSVSWYQQTPGQGLQFLFEYFSETQRNKGNFPGRFSGRQFSNSRSEMNVSTLELGDSALYLCASRAGQLEAFFGQGTRLTVV.

The chain couples TRBV12-3 or TRBV12-4 to TRBJ2-1, with D perhaps TRBD1 (6 bases). This CDR3 has 12 amino acids. Deletions cut 8 bases from V and 6 bases from J, with 11 bases between. CDR3: CASSLGGNEQFF. The CDR3, as DNA: TGTGCCAGCTCGTTAGGGGGCAATGAGCAGTTCTTC.

This chain joins TRBV27 and TRBJ2-5, with D tentatively TRBD1 (5 bases). V was cut by 3 bases and J by 4 bases, with 12 bases left in between. CDR1 MNHEY and CDR2 SMNVEV come from the germline V gene (reference sequence). The CDR3 spans 14 residues. The CDR3 DNA reads TGTGCCAGCAGTTTCGGCAGGGTAGGAGAGACCCAGTACTTC. Amino acids: CASSFGRVGETQYF.

This chain joins TRBV14 and TRBJ1-3, with a weak D call TRBD1 (6 bases). Germline CDR1 reads SGHDN; CDR2 reads FVKESK. Trimming stripped 7 bases from V and 0 bases from J, with 16 bases between. This CDR3 contains 16 residues. The CDR3 DNA sequence: TGTGCCAGCATGGATCGCAGGGGCCTCTCTGGAAACACCATATATTTT. Translating it yields CASMDRRGLSGNTIYF. The full variable domain, with the rest looked up from reference TRBV14 and TRBJ1-3, is EAGVTQFPSHSVIEKGQTVTLRCDPISGHDNLYWYRRVMGKEIKFLLHFVKESKQDESGMPNNRFLAERTGGTYSTLKVQPAELEDSGVYFCASMDRRGLSGNTIYFGEGSWLTVV.

This chain connects TRBV18 to TRBJ1-2, with D perhaps TRBD1 (6 bases). The CDR3 covers 14 residues. V was shortened by 2 bases and J by 2 bases, with 9 bases between the two germline ends. Per the germline V gene, CDR1 is KGHSH and CDR2 is LQKENI. CDR3 amino acids: CASSPNRVNYGYTF. DNA for the CDR3: TGTGCCAGCTCACCAAACAGGGTCAACTATGGCTACACCTTC.